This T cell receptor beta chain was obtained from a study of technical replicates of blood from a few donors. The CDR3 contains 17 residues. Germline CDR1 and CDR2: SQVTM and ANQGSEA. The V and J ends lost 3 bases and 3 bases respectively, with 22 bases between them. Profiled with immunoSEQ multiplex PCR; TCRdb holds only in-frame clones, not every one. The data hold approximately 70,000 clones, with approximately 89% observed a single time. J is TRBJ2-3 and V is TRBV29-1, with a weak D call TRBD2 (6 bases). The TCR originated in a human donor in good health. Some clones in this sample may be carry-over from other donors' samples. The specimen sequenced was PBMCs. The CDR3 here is CSVDRSPTGTSTDTQYF. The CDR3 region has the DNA TGCAGCGTTGACAGAAGCCCCACCGGGACTTCGACAGATACGCAGTATTTT.